Following are 23 T cell receptor beta chains from one sample sequenced in a study of shared clonotypes between healthy human individuals. This table comes from immunoSEQ multiplex PCR, and its TCRdb copy is limited to in-frame clones, with some not included. The sample yields about 800,000 clones, approximately 97% seen once. Terminally differentiated effector memory CD45RA+ cells were excluded from the naive CD8 cells, which were CD45RO-negative and positively selected for CCR7. The sequencing input was naive CD8+ T cells sorted from blood. Source of these receptors: a man younger than 40 in good health.

The rearrangement joins TRBV7-9 to TRBJ2-7; weak D call: TRBD1 (5 bases). Per the germline V gene, CDR1 is SEHNR and CDR2 is FQNEAQ (reference sequence). The CDR3 length is 19 residues. V lost 1 base to trimming and J lost 2 bases, with 24 bases between them. CDR3 DNA sequence: TGTGCCAGCAGCTTAGAGGGCACGGTGGGGCCGAGACCGGCCTACGAGCAGTACTTC. Amino acids: CASSLEGTVGPRPAYEQYF.

The V call is TRBV6-6, the J call TRBJ1-5, with 7 bases aligning to TRBD1. The CDR3 spans 11 residues. CDR1 MNHNY and CDR2 SVGAGI come from the germline V gene (reference sequence). J lost 11 bases, V lost 6 bases, and 4 bases had no gene match. The CDR3 sequence: CASSTGTAQHF. As DNA, the CDR3 is TGTGCCAGCAGCACCGGGACAGCCCAGCATTTT.

This chain joins TRBV2 and TRBJ2-3; perhaps D is TRBD1 or TRBD2 (6 bases each). Per the germline V gene, CDR1 is SNHLY and CDR2 is FYNNEI. V was trimmed by 6 bases and J by 1 base, leaving 17 bases between them. The CDR3 spans 16 residues. Here the CDR3 reads CASRKMEGGGTDTQYF. CDR3 coding DNA: TGTGCCAGCAGGAAAATGGAGGGGGGTGGCACAGATACGCAGTATTTT. Supplemented by reference TRBV2 and TRBJ2-3, the full variable domain reads EPEVTQTPSHQVTQMGQEVILRCVPISNHLYFYWYRQILGQKVEFLVSFYNNEISEKSEIFDDQFSVERPDGSNFTLKIRSTKLEDSAMYFCASRKMEGGGTDTQYFGPGTRLTVL.

This chain joins TRBV15 and TRBJ2-5; TRBD2 aligns across 10 bases. Germline V gene data show CDR1 as LNHNV and CDR2 as YYDKDF (reference sequence). V shed 7 bases, J shed 1 base, and the junction held 6 bases outside the gene matches. This CDR3 contains 15 residues. The CDR3 spells CATIEAGGTQETQYF. In nucleotides, the CDR3 is TGTGCCACCATTGAAGCGGGAGGGACCCAAGAGACCCAGTACTTC.

The chain joins TRBV29-1 to TRBJ2-5; D is ambiguous. Germline V gives CDR1 SQVTM, CDR2 ANQGSEA. Trimming cost V 2 bases and J 0 bases, with 4 bases left between them. The CDR3 length is 12 residues. The CDR3 sequence is CSVEQYQETQYF. The CDR3 coding sequence is TGCAGCGTTGAACAGTACCAAGAGACCCAGTACTTC.

The sample holds one count of this clone. The V and J genes are TRBV7-6 and TRBJ1-5; 7 nucleotides align to TRBD1. Germline lookup yields CDR1 SGHVS and CDR2 FNYEAQ. V trimming: 2 bases; J trimming: 2 bases; junction bases outside the gene matches: 15. This CDR3 has 19 amino acids. The CDR3 sequence: CASSLWGRTTGEGNQPQHF. In DNA, the CDR3 is TGTGCCAGCAGCTTATGGGGGCGAACCACAGGGGAAGGCAATCAGCCCCAGCATTTT. Using reference TRBV7-6 and TRBJ1-5 for the parts outside the CDR3, the full variable domain is GAGVSQSPRYKVTKRGQDVALRCDPISGHVSLYWYRQALGQGPEFLTYFNYEAQQDKSGLPNDRFSAERPEGSISTLTIQRTEQRDSAMYRCASSLWGRTTGEGNQPQHFGDGTRLSIL.

The rearrangement uses TRBV7-9 and TRBJ2-1; D gene unclear. V lost 1 base to trimming and J lost 11 bases, with 6 bases between them. The CDR3 runs 11 residues. CDR1 and CDR2 (germline): SEHNR, FQNEAQ (reference sequence). For the CDR3, the DNA is TGTGCCAGCAGCTTAGAAGTACAGCAGTTCTTC. It encodes CASSLEVQQFF.

The rearrangement joins TRBV14 to TRBJ2-7; 9 nucleotides agree with TRBD1. V shed 5 bases and J 4 bases; nucleotides not matched to a gene: 9. CDR1 and CDR2 from the germline V gene are SGHDN and FVKESK. The CDR3 covers 15 residues. As DNA, the CDR3 is TGTGCCAGCAGCTCGACCGGGACAGGGATTTACGAGCAGTACTTC. The encoded protein is CASSSTGTGIYEQYF.

V gene TRBV4-1 combines with J gene TRBJ2-1; TRBD2 matches 10 bases. Unmatched junction bases numbered 8, after V lost 0 bases and J lost 6 bases. This CDR3 has 17 residues. Per germline, CDR1 MGHRA and CDR2 YSYEKL. CDR3 in DNA: TGCGCCAGCAGCCAAGACCCCTCTAGCGGGAGTTTCAATGAGCAGTTCTTC. This sequence encodes CASSQDPSSGSFNEQFF.

This sequence joins TRBV7-9 and TRBJ2-1, with 12 bases fitting TRBD2. Germline V gene lookup returns CDR1 SEHNR and CDR2 FQNEAQ (reference sequence). The CDR3 length is 15 residues. Trimming cost V 3 bases and J 5 bases; bases outside gene matches: 2. In DNA, the CDR3 is TGTGCCAGCAGCTTCCTAGCGGGAGGGAACAATGAGCAGTTCTTC. Translating gives CASSFLAGGNNEQFF.

The gene calls are TRBV25-1 and TRBJ1-2, with 8 positions matching TRBD1. The CDR3 has 12 residues. In germline, CDR1 is MGHDK, CDR2 SYGVNS. V lost 3 bases to trimming and J lost 7 bases; unmatched junction nucleotides: 1. The chain's CDR3 is CASSDRGPGYTF. The CDR3 DNA follows: TGTGCCAGCAGTGACAGGGGGCCTGGCTACACCTTC.

The rearrangement joins TRBV4-3 to TRBJ2-7; D is undetermined. Trimming removed 3 bases from V and 3 bases from J, with 9 bases in between. The CDR3 has 13 residues. CDR1 is LGHNA and CDR2 is YSLEER in the germline V gene. Here the CDR3 reads CASSHNSNYEQYF. In DNA, the CDR3 is TGCGCCAGCAGCCATAACAGCAACTACGAGCAGTACTTC.

This sequence joins TRBV27 and TRBJ2-7; 7 bases align to TRBD2. Germline values: CDR1 MNHEY, CDR2 SMNVEV (reference sequence). This CDR3 contains 14 residues. After removal of 6 bases from V and 5 bases from J, the junction contained 10 bases not matched to a gene. This CDR3 reads CASSMVGGDHEQYF. CDR3 sequence (DNA): TGTGCCAGCAGCATGGTGGGGGGGGACCACGAGCAGTACTTC.

The chain joins TRBV18 to TRBJ1-1; D is possibly TRBD1 (5 bases). The CDR3 spans 13 residues. From germline, CDR1 is KGHSH and CDR2 LQKENI. Trimming took off 5 bases at V and 1 base at J, with 8 bases between the two ends. The CDR3 DNA is TGTGCCAGCTCAAAAACAGGGAACACTGAAGCTTTCTTT. It translates to CASSKTGNTEAFF.

CDR3 amino acids: CASRTGDGYTF. CDR3 bases: TGTGCCAGCAGGACAGGGGATGGCTACACCTTC. The gene calls are TRBV27 and TRBJ1-2, with TRBD1 matching over 8 bases. V lost 6 bases and J lost 6; bases outside the gene matches: 0. The length of the CDR3 is 11 residues. Germline assignment: CDR1 MNHEY and CDR2 SMNVEV (reference sequence).

The CDR3: CASSWAPGEYEQYF. The CDR3, as DNA: TGTGCCAGCTCGTGGGCCCCGGGTGAGTACGAGCAGTACTTC. The chain couples TRBV6-1 to TRBJ2-7, with no clear D. The CDR3 totals 14 residues. In germline, CDR1 is MNHNS, CDR2 SASEGT. With 8 bases removed from V and 4 bases from J, the gap between germline ends came to 18 bases.

The chain recombines TRBV7-9 with TRBJ2-7; 14 bases line up with TRBD2. The CDR3 runs 15 residues. Germline CDR1 SEHNR, CDR2 FQNEAQ (reference sequence). V was pared by 8 bases and J by 0 bases, with 3 bases of the junction left unmatched. The CDR3 bases are TGTGCCAGCGGGGGGACTAGCGGGAGCTCCTACGAGCAGTACTTC. Translating gives CASGGTSGSSYEQYF.

The chain joins TRBV21-1 to TRBJ1-4; the table names TRBD1, a call not compared with the DNA. TRBV21-1 is labeled a pseudogene. The CDR3 consists of 15 residues. CDR3 sequence reads: CASRDTGKVFEKLFF. DNA of the CDR3: TGTGCCAGCCGTGACACAGGAAAAGTATTTGAAAAACTGTTTTTT.

Comments on this clone: An end of the junction differs from the germline gene, which may be a read error. This rearrangement joins TRBV7-7 to TRBJ2-7, with D hard to call. CDR3 length: 13 residues. The germline CDR1 and CDR2 sequences are SSHAT and FNYEAQ (reference sequence). CDR3 in DNA: TGTGCTAGCAGCCTCGAGATGGGGTACGAGCAGTACTTC. It encodes CASSLEMGYEQYF.

This clone was observed once. The chain combines TRBV28 with TRBJ2-7, with 7 bases fitting TRBD2. J lost 4 bases, V lost 3 bases, and 3 bases had no gene match. Per the germline V gene, CDR1 is MDHEN and CDR2 is SYDVKM. This CDR3 region has 13 residues. The CDR3 reads CASSFRGGYEQYF. In nucleotides, the CDR3 is TGTGCCAGCAGTTTTCGCGGGGGTTACGAGCAGTACTTC.

V usage is TRBV5-4 and J usage is TRBJ2-3; D gene ambiguous. Between the trimmed V and J ends, which lost 3 bases and 0 bases, there was a span of 11 bases. Germline lookup yields CDR1 SGHNT and CDR2 YYREEE (reference sequence). CDR3 length equals 15 residues. CDR3 sequence: CASSSGPSSTDTQYF. CDR3 nucleotide sequence: TGTGCCAGCAGCTCTGGGCCATCTAGCACAGATACGCAGTATTTT.

The chain employs TRBV6-5 and TRBJ2-7; D is unclear. Trimming removed 6 bases from V and 4 bases from J, with 10 bases in between. Germline CDR1 is MNHEY and CDR2 is SVGAGI. The length of the CDR3 is 12 residues. The CDR3 bases are TGTGCCAGCAGAACCCCAGGTTACGAGCAGTACTTC. This gives the protein CASRTPGYEQYF.

The CDR3: CSTGHNTGELFF. In DNA, the CDR3 is TGCAGCACGGGACATAACACCGGGGAGCTGTTTTTT. The chain is built from TRBV29-1 and TRBJ2-2; D might be TRBD1 (6 bases). Trimming pared 8 bases from V and 2 bases from J, leaving 9 bases between. CDR1 and CDR2 from the germline V gene are SQVTM and ANQGSEA. This CDR3 comprises 12 residues.